These T cell receptor beta chains were read from a single sample in a study of memory CD4+ T cells and cytomegalovirus serostatus. The protocol was immunoSEQ multiplex PCR, while the TCRdb copy is restricted to in-frame clones and leaves out a portion. The table has some 47,000 clones, 78% seen once; the top ten hold 0.77%. The sample consisted of memory CD4+ T cells from blood. These receptor sequences come from an adult in good health and CMV-seronegative. CDR3s include the opening cysteine and the closing phenylalanine or tryptophan. The order of the fields is V gene, D gene, J gene, clone size, CDR3 DNA, CDR3 protein. D genes are given only for firm matches. Expanded clones get a size class; other rows say once, few or many, or leave the size out.

V gene: TRBV2; D gene: NA; J gene: TRBJ1-6; clone size: NA; CDR3 DNA: TGTGCCAGCAGCCTTCAGACCGGAAGCTCCTATAATTCACCCCTCCACTTT; CDR3 protein: CASSLQTGSSYNSPLHF
V gene: TRBV5-5; D gene: TRBD2; J gene: TRBJ2-3; clone size: NA; CDR3 DNA: TGTGCCAGCAGCTCGGGACTAGCGGGGGTCGATACGCAGTATTTT; CDR3 protein: CASSSGLAGVDTQYF
V gene: TRBV5-6; D gene: TRBD2; J gene: TRBJ2-3; clone size: NA; CDR3 DNA: TGTGCCAGCAGAACTGGGCTAGCGGGGTACACAGATACGCAGTATTTT; CDR3 protein: CASRTGLAGYTDTQYF
V gene: TRBV10-1; D gene: NA; J gene: TRBJ2-3; clone size: NA; CDR3 DNA: TGCGCCAGCAGTGTGGCGGGGCGTACAGATACGCAGTATTTT; CDR3 protein: CASSVAGRTDTQYF
V gene: TRBV28; D gene: NA; J gene: TRBJ1-6; clone size: NA; CDR3 DNA: TGTGCCAGCACAAACAGGGTTTCGGTTCGGTATAATTCACCCCTCCACTTT; CDR3 protein: CASTNRVSVRYNSPLHF
V gene: TRBV6-6; D gene: NA; J gene: TRBJ1-1; clone size: NA; CDR3 DNA: TGTGCCAGCAGTTACGCGGGACTGAACACTGAAGCTTTCTTT; CDR3 protein: CASSYAGLNTEAFF
V gene: TRBV28; D gene: NA; J gene: TRBJ2-7; clone size: NA; CDR3 DNA: TGTGCCAGCAGCCTCTCAACCTACGAGCAGTACTTC; CDR3 protein: CASSLSTYEQYF
V gene: TRBV7-9; D gene: NA; J gene: TRBJ1-2; clone size: NA; CDR3 DNA: TGTGCCAGCAGCTTAAGAACTAACTATGGCTACACCTTC; CDR3 protein: CASSLRTNYGYTF
V gene: TRBV28; D gene: TRBD1; J gene: TRBJ1-1; clone size: NA; CDR3 DNA: TGTGCCAGCAGAGAAACAGGGGTAGCACCGAACACTGAAGCTTTCTTT; CDR3 protein: CASRETGVAPNTEAFF
V gene: TRBV6-7; D gene: TRBD2; J gene: TRBJ2-3; clone size: few; CDR3 DNA: TGTGCCAGCAGTTACGGGCTAGCGGGGGACTCAGATACGCAGTATTTT; CDR3 protein: CASSYGLAGDSDTQYF
V gene: TRBV15; D gene: NA; J gene: TRBJ1-1; clone size: NA; CDR3 DNA: TGTGCCACCAGCAGCGGCAGCCACCAGGGGACTGAAGCTTTCTTT; CDR3 protein: CATSSGSHQGTEAFF
V gene: TRBV5-1; D gene: TRBD1; J gene: TRBJ1-2; clone size: medium-sized; CDR3 DNA: TGCGCCAGCAGCAGTGCCGGGACAGGGGACGGCTACACCTTC; CDR3 protein: CASSSAGTGDGYTF
V gene: TRBV25-1; D gene: TRBD2; J gene: TRBJ2-5; clone size: NA; CDR3 DNA: TGTGCCAGCAGTGGGTCGGTAGCGGGGACCCAAATCGCAGGGACCCAGTACTTC; CDR3 protein: CASSGSVAGTQIAGTQYF
V gene: TRBV2; D gene: TRBD2; J gene: TRBJ2-7; clone size: NA; CDR3 DNA: TGTGCCAGCACCCCGGGGGGGACAACCGACGAGCAGTACTTC; CDR3 protein: CASTPGGTTDEQYF
V gene: TRBV7-9; D gene: NA; J gene: TRBJ1-1; clone size: NA; CDR3 DNA: TGTGCCAGCAGCTTATTTGAGGGGAGCACTGAAGCTTTCTTT; CDR3 protein: CASSLFEGSTEAFF
V gene: TRBV18; D gene: NA; J gene: TRBJ2-1; clone size: NA; CDR3 DNA: TGTGCCAGCTCACCGGACACTTACAATGAGCAGTTCTTC; CDR3 protein: CASSPDTYNEQFF
V gene: TRBV18; D gene: NA; J gene: TRBJ2-5; clone size: NA; CDR3 DNA: TGTGCCAGCTCACCACTAACAGTACAAGAGACCCAGTACTTC; CDR3 protein: CASSPLTVQETQYF
V gene: TRBV25-1; D gene: NA; J gene: TRBJ1-4; clone size: NA; CDR3 DNA: TGTGCCAGCAGCCCCAGGGCAACTAATGAAAAACTGTTTTTT; CDR3 protein: CASSPRATNEKLFF
V gene: TRBV19; D gene: NA; J gene: TRBJ1-5; clone size: NA; CDR3 DNA: TGTGCCAGTAGCCGAAAGACAGATAGCAATCAGCCCCAGCATTTT; CDR3 protein: CASSRKTDSNQPQHF
V gene: TRBV7-9; D gene: NA; J gene: TRBJ1-2; clone size: once; CDR3 DNA: TGTGCCAGCAGCTTAGAATCAGGGGACCGCTATGGCTACACCTTC; CDR3 protein: CASSLESGDRYGYTF
V gene: TRBV28; D gene: TRBD1; J gene: TRBJ2-1; clone size: NA; CDR3 DNA: TGTGCCAGCACCCCCGACAGGGACGGCCGGAATGAGCAGTTCTTC; CDR3 protein: CASTPDRDGRNEQFF
V gene: TRBV14; D gene: NA; J gene: TRBJ1-1; clone size: few; CDR3 DNA: TGTGCCAGCAGCCGGCCAACACAGAACACTGAAGCTTTCTTT; CDR3 protein: CASSRPTQNTEAFF